What follows are 16 T cell receptor beta chains derived from one specimen sequenced in a study of beta chain features in type 1 diabetes. Every isolated RNA sample was fully reverse transcribed, so sequencing captured expressed TCRB transcripts. Generated by immunoSEQ multiplex PCR, the TCRdb table keeps only in-frame clones and is missing some. The profile covers 150,000 to 180,000 clones, with 8.5% to 14% appearing a single time and approximately 2% taken by the ten largest. The sequencing sample was made of central memory CD4+ T cells from blood. These receptors all come from a man between 18 and 35 years old in good health.

This clone was found a few times. CDR3 sequence (DNA): TGTGCCAGCAGTAGACAGGGGAGGAACACTGAAGCTTTCTTT. This codes for CASSRQGRNTEAFF. The chain couples TRBV27 to TRBJ1-1; 8 bases match TRBD1. Germline CDR1 is MNHEY and CDR2 is SMNVEV (reference sequence). The CDR3 spans 14 residues. V was pared by 5 bases and J by 1 base, with 3 bases of the junction left unmatched.

This clone was seen more than once but under ten times. The chain uses TRBV13 and TRBJ2-4; TRBD2 aligns across 12 bases. This CDR3 has 15 residues. V lost 6 bases, J lost 5 bases, and 5 bases stayed unmatched. Germline values: CDR1 PRHDT, CDR2 FYEKMQ (reference sequence). DNA of the CDR3: TGTGCCAGCAGTTCCGGGACTAGCGGGCAAAACATTCAGTACTTC. This codes for CASSSGTSGQNIQYF.

This clone came up a few times. V gene TRBV4-1 combines with J gene TRBJ2-2, with TRBD1 identical over 10 bases. The CDR3 runs 15 residues. With 2 bases clipped from V and 6 bases from J, the junction kept 3 bases outside the gene matches. Germline V gene data show CDR1 as MGHRA and CDR2 as YSYEKL. The CDR3 is CASSQPGQGAGELFF. CDR3 nucleotides: TGCGCCAGCAGCCAACCCGGACAGGGGGCCGGGGAGCTGTTTTTT.

The J gene is TRBJ2-3, the V gene TRBV28; a weak D match, TRBD2 (6 bases). Per the germline V gene, CDR1 is MDHEN and CDR2 is SYDVKM. The CDR3 loop spans 15 amino acids. V shed 3 bases and J shed 2 bases, with 12 bases lying between them. The CDR3 reads CASSFLAGPTDTQYF. The CDR3 DNA reads TGTGCCAGCAGTTTTCTGGCGGGGCCCACAGATACGCAGTATTTT. The entire variable domain, with the rest obtained from reference TRBV28 and TRBJ2-3, is as follows: DVKVTQSSRYLVKRTGEKVFLECVQDMDHENMFWYRQDPGLGLRLIYFSYDVKMKEKGDIPEGYSVSREKKERFSLILESASTNQTSMYLCASSFLAGPTDTQYFGPGTRLTVL.

This clone was recorded a few times. The rearrangement links TRBV5-1 to TRBJ2-1, with 10 bases fitting TRBD2. The CDR3 contains 16 residues. The germline gives CDR1 SGHRS, CDR2 YFSETQ. Trimming cost V 0 bases and J 7 bases; bases outside gene matches: 7. As DNA, the CDR3 is TGCGCCAGCAGCTTGGCCCAACTAGCGGGGTGGAATGAGCAGTTCTTC. It specifies CASSLAQLAGWNEQFF.

This clone appeared a few times. J is TRBJ1-4 and V is TRBV4-2; no firm D call. Germline V CDR1 and CDR2: LGHNA, YNFKEQ. The V and J ends lost 1 base and 3 bases respectively, with 15 bases between them. CDR3 length equals 17 residues. The CDR3 sequence: CASSQGGTGPANEKLFF. DNA of the CDR3: TGTGCCAGCAGCCAAGGAGGAACGGGTCCAGCTAATGAAAAACTGTTTTTT.

This clone is termed medium-sized. This chain joins TRBV21-1 and TRBJ2-3; the table's D call of TRBD1 was not tested on the DNA. TRBV21-1 is an annotated pseudogene. The CDR3 runs 15 residues. CDR3 nucleotide sequence: TGTGCCAGCAGCAAAGTTGGCAGTAGCACAGATACGCAGTATTTT. It is translated as CASSKVGSSTDTQYF.

The CDR3 nucleotides read TGTGCCAGCAGCCCTCAACTAGTCTATGGCTACACCTTC. Encoded protein: CASSPQLVYGYTF. The chain recombines TRBV7-2 with TRBJ1-2; D remains ambiguous. V dropped 5 bases and J dropped 4 bases, with 11 bases sitting between them. This CDR3 is 13 amino acids long. The V gene's germline CDR1 is SGHTA and CDR2 FQGNSA.

This clone has just a few counts. The chain has TRBV30 and TRBJ1-6; D is perhaps TRBD1 (6 bases). The CDR3 spans 13 residues. With 8 bases removed from V and 4 bases from J, the gap between germline ends came to 12 bases. CDR1 GTSNPN and CDR2 SVGIG come from the germline V gene (reference sequence). CDR3: CARSTGYNSPLHF. For the CDR3, the DNA is TGTGCCCGCTCGACAGGTTATAATTCACCCCTCCACTTT.

This clone was detected only a few times. V and J are TRBV7-7 and TRBJ2-5; weak D call: TRBD2 (6 bases). Germline values: CDR1 SSHAT, CDR2 FNYEAQ (reference sequence). This CDR3 region has 11 residues. V gave up 5 bases and J gave up 5 bases, with 6 bases separating them. Here the CDR3 DNA reads TGTGCCAGCAGCGGAGGGGAGACCCAGTACTTC. Its translation: CASSGGETQYF. The full variable domain, in which reference TRBV7-7 and TRBJ2-5 provide the parts outside the CDR3, is GAGVSQSPRYKVTKRGQDVTLRCDPISSHATLYWYQQALGQGPEFLTYFNYEAQPDKSGLPSDRFSAERPEGSISTLTIQRTEQRDSAMYRCASSGGETQYFGPGTRLLVL.

This clone has ten or more counts. The chain joins TRBV13 to TRBJ1-1, with D unclear. CDR3 length: 11 amino acids. Germline assignment: CDR1 PRHDT and CDR2 FYEKMQ (reference sequence). Trimming removed 5 bases at V and 5 bases at J, with 6 bases between. The CDR3 DNA follows: TGTGCCAGCAGCCGGGCTACTGAAGCTTTCTTT. As protein: CASSRATEAFF.

V is TRBV18 and J is TRBJ1-5; D possibly corresponds to TRBD1 (5 bases). The V and J ends lost 6 bases and 9 bases respectively, with 18 bases between them. The CDR3 is 14 residues long. In germline, CDR1 is KGHSH, CDR2 LQKENI. The CDR3 region has the DNA TGTGCCAGCTCGCCGAATAACAGGCCCGGGCCCCAGCATTTT. Its protein product is CASSPNNRPGPQHF.

This clone has just a few counts. A much larger clone lies a single base off, so this may be a read error. Within the sample, other DNA sequences also encode this same CDR3. The chain couples TRBV7-2 to TRBJ2-1, with D unresolved. Germline CDR1 SGHTA, CDR2 FQGNSA. The CDR3 length is 11 residues. The V and J ends lost 3 bases and 3 bases respectively, with 0 bases between them. The CDR3 reads CASSFYNEQFF. CDR3 DNA: TGTGCCAGCAGCTTCTACAATGAGCAGTTCTTC.

The V gene is TRBV5-1, the J gene TRBJ1-4, with D unclear. V was clipped by 0 bases and J by 2 bases, with 5 bases between them. The CDR3 spans 14 residues. The germline gives CDR1 SGHRS, CDR2 YFSETQ. The CDR3 loop reads CASSLGMTNEKLFF. The CDR3 coding sequence is TGCGCCAGCAGCTTGGGGATGACTAATGAAAAACTGTTTTTT.

The chain carries TRBV29-1 and TRBJ1-2; 9 nucleotides line up with TRBD1. CDR3 size: 14 residues. Germline lookup yields CDR1 SQVTM and CDR2 ANQGSEA. Trimming removed 7 bases from V and 6 bases from J; junction bases left unmatched: 12. The CDR3 here is CSALVQGAKDGYTF. In DNA, the CDR3 is TGCAGCGCCCTTGTACAGGGGGCGAAAGATGGCTACACCTTC. Together with reference TRBV29-1 and TRBJ1-2, the CDR3 gives the full variable domain: SAVISQKPSRDICQRGTSLTIQCQVDSQVTMMFWYRQQPGQSLTLIATANQGSEATYESGFVIDKFPISRPNLTFSTLTVSNMSPEDSSIYLCSALVQGAKDGYTFGSGTRLTVV.

Only a few counts were recorded for this clone. V and J are TRBV7-2 and TRBJ2-3; D gene uncertain. The V end was cut by 1 base, the J end by 11 bases, with 10 bases between. There are 12 residues in the CDR3. Germline V gene sequence: CDR1 SGHTA, CDR2 FQGNSA. The CDR3: CASSLEAARQYF. For the CDR3, the DNA is TGTGCCAGCAGCTTAGAGGCGGCAAGGCAGTATTTT.